The 12 T cell receptor beta chains below were found in one sample sequenced in a study of blood T cells in healthy people across ages. A second PCR, run for roughly 7 to 11 cycles, used a sample-barcoded 5' primer plus a J-beta primer mix. TCRdb called the 5' RACE reads again in MiXCR, with one record for every CDR3 protein. The sample has 1.4 million or so distinct CDR3 sequences, about 42% seen once. Input material: blood. Every receptor here comes from a woman aged 18-29 years in good health.

This clonotype appeared a single time. The chain recombines TRBV7-2 with TRBJ1-2, with TRBD1 matching 7 bases. This CDR3 is built from 15 residues. Germline V gene lookup returns CDR1 SGHTA and CDR2 FQGNSA. After removal of 5 bases from V and 4 bases from J, the junction contained 10 bases not matched to a gene. Written as DNA, the CDR3 is TGTGCCAGCAGCCTATATTCAGGGGGGCCCTATGGCTACACCTTC. Translation gives CASSLYSGGPYGYTF.

The rearrangement links TRBV28 to TRBJ2-3; D possibly uses TRBD1 or TRBD2 (6 bases each). V dropped 6 bases and J dropped 8 bases, with 18 bases sitting between them. The CDR3 loop spans 14 amino acids. Germline CDR1 is MDHEN and CDR2 is SYDVKM. DNA of the CDR3: TGTGCCAGCAGACCGGGACAATGGAGGGGTACGCAGTATTTT. Amino acid sequence: CASRPGQWRGTQYF.

This CDR3 reads CASSDLGRGTPYEQFF. The CDR3 DNA is TGTGCCAGCAGTGACCTCGGACGGGGGACTCCCTATGAGCAGTTCTTC. The V gene is TRBV25-1, the J gene TRBJ2-1, with a tentative D call TRBD2 (6 bases). CDR3 length equals 16 residues. Trimming pared 3 bases from V and 8 bases from J, leaving 20 bases between. Germline CDR1 and CDR2: MGHDK and SYGVNS.

V is TRBV27 and J is TRBJ2-1, with 7 bases aligning to TRBD1. J was trimmed by 7 bases and V by 8 bases; bases with no gene match: 11. The length of the CDR3 is 14 residues. CDR1 and CDR2 (germline): MNHEY, SMNVEV (reference sequence). The CDR3 nucleotides read TGTGCCAGCGGTTCGGCCGACAGGGCGAATGAGCAGTTCTTC. As protein: CASGSADRANEQFF.

V and J are TRBV4-3 and TRBJ1-2, with D unresolved. Trimming pared 3 bases from V and 3 bases from J, leaving 11 bases between. Per germline, CDR1 LGHNA and CDR2 YSLEER. The CDR3 totals 14 residues. CDR3 nucleotides: TGCGCCAGCAGCCATGACGGCGGAGACTATGGCTACACCTTC. This sequence encodes CASSHDGGDYGYTF.

This clonotype came up many times. V gene TRBV28 combines with J gene TRBJ2-1; TRBD2 is a possible D gene (5 bases). Germline CDR1 reads MDHEN; CDR2 reads SYDVKM. Deletions cut 2 bases from V and 4 bases from J, with 15 bases between. The CDR3 runs to 16 residues. The CDR3 sequence is CASSLVLRGSYNEQFF. The CDR3 DNA follows: TGTGCCAGCAGTTTAGTCCTCCGGGGTAGTTACAATGAGCAGTTCTTC.

The sample holds a few counts of this clonotype. The chain carries TRBV6-2 or TRBV6-3 and TRBJ2-7; 12 nucleotides match TRBD2. Germline values: CDR1 MNHEY, CDR2 SVGEGT. Trimming cost V 10 bases and J 7 bases; bases outside gene matches: 11. The CDR3 sequence is 14 residues long. This CDR3 reads CATKTSGGYNEQYF. CDR3 sequence (DNA): TGTGCCACCAAGACTAGCGGGGGATACAATGAGCAGTACTTC.

The rearrangement uses TRBV20-1 and TRBJ1-5, with D unresolved. Deletions cut 3 bases from V and 5 bases from J, with 8 bases between. CDR1 DFQATT and CDR2 SNEGSKA come from the germline V gene (reference sequence). CDR3 size: 12 residues. The CDR3 here is CSASGDYQPQHF. In DNA, the CDR3 is TGCAGTGCTAGTGGAGATTATCAGCCCCAGCATTTT.

This clonotype was seen a handful of times. This chain joins TRBV6-2 or TRBV6-3 and TRBJ2-4; TRBD2 matches 10 bases. The CDR3 loop spans 13 amino acids. CDR1 MNHEY and CDR2 SVGEGT come from the germline V gene. J was trimmed by 13 bases and V by 4 bases; bases with no gene match: 7. This CDR3 reads CASSLLAGWEQYF. In nucleotides, the CDR3 is TGTGCCAGCAGTTTACTAGCGGGATGGGAGCAGTACTTC.

With respect to this clonotype: A much bigger clone sits one base away, suggesting this may be a read error. No DNA is shown, since the ends of the CDR3 on it are uncertain; the CDR3 is the one TCRdb lists. This chain connects TRBV29-1 to TRBJ2-3; the table names TRBD2, a call not compared with the DNA. Both ends counted, the CDR3 spans 12 residues. Per germline, CDR1 SQVTM and CDR2 ANQGSEA. Here the CDR3 reads CSVGEGADTRYF.

The chain uses TRBV14 and TRBJ2-7, with D possibly TRBD2 on 5 matching bases. V was clipped by 2 bases and J by 4 bases, with 15 bases between them. Germline CDR1 reads SGHDN; CDR2 reads FVKESK. The CDR3 runs to 15 residues. The CDR3 spells CASSQTGLLRYEQYF. As DNA, the CDR3 is TGTGCCAGCAGCCAAACGGGGTTGTTAAGATACGAGCAGTACTTC.

The chain combines TRBV2 with TRBJ1-5; D gene uncertain. Trimming removed 0 bases at V and 9 bases at J, with 12 bases between. The CDR3 length is 14 residues. Germline-derived CDR1 and CDR2 are SNHLY and FYNNEI. The CDR3 loop reads CASSEARQWGPQHF. CDR3 nucleotides: TGTGCCAGCAGTGAAGCCCGCCAATGGGGGCCCCAGCATTTT.